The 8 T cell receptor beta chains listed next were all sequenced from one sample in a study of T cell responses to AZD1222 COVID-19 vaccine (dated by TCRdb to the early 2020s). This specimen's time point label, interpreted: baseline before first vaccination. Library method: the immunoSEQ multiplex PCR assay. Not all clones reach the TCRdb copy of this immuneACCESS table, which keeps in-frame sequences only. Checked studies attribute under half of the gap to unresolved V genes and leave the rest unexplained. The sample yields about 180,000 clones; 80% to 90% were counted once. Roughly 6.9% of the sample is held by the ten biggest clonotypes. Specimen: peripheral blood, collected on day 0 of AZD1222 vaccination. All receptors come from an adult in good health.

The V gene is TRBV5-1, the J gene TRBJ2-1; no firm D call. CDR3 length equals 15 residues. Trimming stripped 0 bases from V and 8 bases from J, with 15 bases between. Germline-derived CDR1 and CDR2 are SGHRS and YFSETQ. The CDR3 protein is CASSLGRTAVDEQFF. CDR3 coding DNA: TGCGCCAGCAGCTTGGGTCGGACCGCCGTCGATGAGCAGTTCTTC. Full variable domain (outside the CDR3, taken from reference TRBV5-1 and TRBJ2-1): KAGVTQTPRYLIKTRGQQVTLSCSPISGHRSVSWYQQTPGQGLQFLFEYFSETQRNKGNFPGRFSGRQFSNSRSEMNVSTLELGDSALYLCASSLGRTAVDEQFFGPGTRLTVL.

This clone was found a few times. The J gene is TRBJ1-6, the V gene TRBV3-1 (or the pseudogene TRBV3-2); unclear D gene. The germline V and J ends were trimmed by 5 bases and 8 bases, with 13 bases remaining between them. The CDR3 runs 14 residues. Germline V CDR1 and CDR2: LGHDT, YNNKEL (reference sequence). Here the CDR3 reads CASSSHESHSPLHF. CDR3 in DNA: TGTGCCAGCAGCTCTCACGAATCGCATTCACCCCTCCACTTT.

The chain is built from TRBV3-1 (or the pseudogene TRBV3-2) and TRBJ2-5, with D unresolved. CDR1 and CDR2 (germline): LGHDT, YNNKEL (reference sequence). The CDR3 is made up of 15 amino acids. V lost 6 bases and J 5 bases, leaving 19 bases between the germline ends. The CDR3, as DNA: TGTGCCAGCAGGAAGCCGGGCCGTCAATGGGAGACCCAGTACTTC. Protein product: CASRKPGRQWETQYF.

CDR3 DNA: TGTGCCACCAGTGACGGCGAAGAGACCCAGTACTTC. Protein product: CATSDGEETQYF. The V call is TRBV24-1, the J call TRBJ2-5; D unresolved. V lost 4 bases to trimming and J lost 3 bases, with 5 bases between them. The CDR3 covers 12 residues. Germline CDR1 is KGHDR and CDR2 is SFDVKD.

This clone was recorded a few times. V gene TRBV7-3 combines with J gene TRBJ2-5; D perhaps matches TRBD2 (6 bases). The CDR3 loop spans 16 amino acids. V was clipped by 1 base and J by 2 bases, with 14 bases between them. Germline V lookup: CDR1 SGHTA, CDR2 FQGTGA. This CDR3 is CASSLSHSGRQETQYF. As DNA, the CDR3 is TGTGCCAGCAGCTTAAGTCATAGCGGACGGCAAGAGACCCAGTACTTC.

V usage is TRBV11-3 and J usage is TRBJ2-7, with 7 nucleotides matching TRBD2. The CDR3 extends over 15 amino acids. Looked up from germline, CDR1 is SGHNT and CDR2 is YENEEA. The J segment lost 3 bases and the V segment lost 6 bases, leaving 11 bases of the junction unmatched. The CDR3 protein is CASRRNRDYFYEQYF. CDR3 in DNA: TGTGCCAGCAGACGAAACCGGGACTACTTCTACGAGCAGTACTTC.

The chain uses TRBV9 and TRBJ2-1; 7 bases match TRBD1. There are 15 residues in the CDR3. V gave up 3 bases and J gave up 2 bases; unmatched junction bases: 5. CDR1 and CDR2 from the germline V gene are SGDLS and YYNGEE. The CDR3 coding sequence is TGTGCCAGCAGCGATCGGACAGGAGCCTACAATGAGCAGTTCTTC. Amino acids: CASSDRTGAYNEQFF.

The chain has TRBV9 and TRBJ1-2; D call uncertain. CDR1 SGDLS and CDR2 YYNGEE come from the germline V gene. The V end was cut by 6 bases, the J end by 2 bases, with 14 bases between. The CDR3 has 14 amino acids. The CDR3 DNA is TGTGCCAGCACAGGCGCAGGTACGAACTATGGCTACACCTTC. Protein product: CASTGAGTNYGYTF.